What follows are 27 T cell receptor beta chains derived from one specimen sequenced in a study of blood T cell repertoires in COVID-19. Sequencing used immunoSEQ multiplex PCR; TCRdb keeps in-frame clones, though not all of them. The sample lists about 440,000 clones, about 90% occurring once. Sequencing was done on a sample of PBMCs or T cells enriched from blood (not recorded which). The receptors were gathered from a man between 18 and 35 years old who had recovered from COVID-19.

V is TRBV6-5 and J is TRBJ1-2; D might be TRBD1 (5 bases). This CDR3 is 15 amino acids long. Germline V lookup: CDR1 MNHEY, CDR2 SVGAGI. The ends were cut back, 8 bases at V and 7 bases at J, with 23 bases in the middle. The CDR3: CASGDGEGVLSGYTF. CDR3 in DNA: TGTGCCAGCGGGGACGGGGAGGGAGTACTTAGTGGCTACACCTTC.

The rearrangement uses TRBV10-1 and TRBJ2-7, with TRBD2 identical over 9 bases. The length of the CDR3 is 15 residues. Germline loops: CDR1 WNHNN, CDR2 SYGVQD (reference sequence). V lost 0 bases, J lost 5 bases, and 5 bases stayed unmatched. In nucleotides, the CDR3 is TGCGCCAGCAGTGAGTCGGCGGGAGGGCAGGACGAGCAGTACTTC. This encodes CASSESAGGQDEQYF.

The chain couples TRBV19 to TRBJ1-3, with D uncertain. CDR1 is LNHDA, CDR2 SQIVND, per germline (reference sequence). The CDR3 runs to 13 residues. V lost 9 bases and J lost 0, with 9 bases in between. The CDR3 reads CASLWSSGNTIYF. In nucleotides, the CDR3 is TGTGCCAGCCTGTGGAGCTCTGGAAACACCATATATTTT.

The J gene is TRBJ2-1, the V gene TRBV2; D uncertain. CDR1 is SNHLY, CDR2 FYNNEI, per germline. CDR3 length equals 12 residues. Trimming shortened V by 3 bases and J by 8 bases, and 8 bases separated the two germline ends. CDR3 residues: CASSDRVHEQFF. Here the CDR3 DNA reads TGTGCCAGCAGTGATCGCGTCCATGAGCAGTTCTTC.

The chain has TRBV2 and TRBJ1-4; D perhaps matches TRBD1 (6 bases). V was pared by 8 bases and J by 8 bases, with 15 bases between. Germline loops: CDR1 SNHLY, CDR2 FYNNEI. The CDR3 contains 13 residues. CDR3 protein: CASGGGVYEKLFF. CDR3 in DNA: TGTGCCAGCGGGGGCGGAGTATACGAAAAACTGTTTTTT.

The chain employs TRBV28 and TRBJ2-7; a weak D match, TRBD1 (6 bases). This CDR3 has 14 residues. Per the germline V gene, CDR1 is MDHEN and CDR2 is SYDVKM. Trimming took 10 bases from V and 1 from J, leaving 17 bases between them. CDR3 nucleotide sequence: TGTGCCACCTCACTTCGGGACATATCCTACGAGCAGTACTTC. Its translation: CATSLRDISYEQYF.

This chain links TRBV11-2 with TRBJ1-1; 8 bases are a match to TRBD1. Germline CDR1 SGHAT, CDR2 FQNNGV. CDR3 size: 14 residues. With V trimmed by 3 bases and J by 3 bases, 3 bases remained unmatched. This CDR3 reads CASSFRGRDTEAFF. Here the CDR3 DNA reads TGTGCCAGCAGCTTCAGGGGGCGGGACACTGAAGCTTTCTTT.

As regards this clone: Other nucleotide sequences in the sample specify the same CDR3. The rearrangement links TRBV5-6 to TRBJ2-7; D possibly corresponds to TRBD2 (5 bases). The CDR3 has 13 amino acids. Germline-derived CDR1 and CDR2 are SGHDT and YYEEEE. V was clipped by 0 bases and J by 4 bases, with 8 bases between them. As DNA, the CDR3 is TGTGCCAGCAGCTTGGCTAGCAGTTACGAGCAGTACTTC. It codes for CASSLASSYEQYF. Supplemented by reference TRBV5-6 and TRBJ2-7, the full variable domain reads DAGVTQSPTHLIKTRGQQVTLRCSPKSGHDTVSWYQQALGQGPQFIFQYYEEEERQRGNFPDRFSGHQFPNYSSELNVNALLLGDSALYLCASSLASSYEQYFGPGTRLTVT.

The V gene is TRBV19, the J gene TRBJ1-1; D is undetermined. Germline assignment: CDR1 LNHDA and CDR2 SQIVND (reference sequence). The CDR3 covers 15 residues. V lost 3 bases, J lost 0 bases, and 11 bases lay in between. As DNA, the CDR3 is TGTGCCAGTAGTATCCGGTTGAGTGTGAACACTGAAGCTTTCTTT. Translating gives CASSIRLSVNTEAFF.

The gene calls are TRBV28 and TRBJ2-7, with 10 nucleotides matching TRBD2. This CDR3 contains 15 residues. V was pared by 3 bases and J by 7 bases, with 9 bases of the junction left unmatched. Germline V gene data show CDR1 as MDHEN and CDR2 as SYDVKM. Here the CDR3 reads CASSFLTSGTSEQYF. The CDR3 nucleotides are TGTGCCAGCAGTTTTTTAACTAGCGGGACAAGTGAGCAGTACTTC.

This clone was seen once. The chain combines TRBV5-8 with TRBJ1-6; D gene uncertain. This CDR3 is built from 15 residues. V was clipped by 4 bases and J by 6 bases, with 14 bases between them. Germline loops: CDR1 SGHTS, CDR2 YDEGEE. The CDR3 DNA is TGTGCCAGCAGCCGCGCCCTAGGTGGTAATTCACCCCTCCACTTT. Protein: CASSRALGGNSPLHF.

This sequence joins TRBV15 and TRBJ1-5; no reliable D call. Germline CDR1 is LNHNV and CDR2 is YYDKDF (reference sequence). The CDR3 has 13 amino acids. Trimming removed 5 bases from V and 6 bases from J, with 11 bases in between. For the CDR3, the DNA is TGTGCCACCAGCTGGGCAGTAGGTCAGCCCCAGCATTTT. This sequence encodes CATSWAVGQPQHF.

The genes are TRBV11-2 and TRBJ1-2, with unresolved D. The V end was cut by 4 bases, the J end by 8 bases, with 11 bases between. The CDR3 has 12 amino acids. CDR1 is SGHAT and CDR2 is FQNNGV in the germline V gene. In DNA form, the CDR3 reads TGTGCCAGCAGCTCGATGACTGGCGGCTACACCTTC. Its protein product is CASSSMTGGYTF.

The genes are TRBV19 and TRBJ1-1; TRBD1 is a possible D gene (5 bases). The germline gives CDR1 LNHDA, CDR2 SQIVND (reference sequence). This CDR3 spans 12 amino acids. The V end was cut by 9 bases, the J end by 7 bases, with 15 bases between. The CDR3 region has the DNA TGTGCCAGCGGGCGGAGGGGCGGTGAAGCTTTCTTT. Translating it yields CASGRRGGEAFF. Complete variable domain (other parts from reference TRBV19 and TRBJ1-1): DGGITQSPKYLFRKEGQNVTLSCEQNLNHDAMYWYRQDPGQGLRLIYYSQIVNDFQKGDIAEGYSVSREKKESFPLTVTSAQKNPTAFYLCASGRRGGEAFFGQGTRLTVV.

The chain employs TRBV6-1 and TRBJ1-2, with 8 bases fitting TRBD1. Germline CDR1 is MNHNS and CDR2 is SASEGT. V trimming: 3 bases; J trimming: 8 bases; junction bases outside the gene matches: 2. CDR3 length: 12 amino acids. Written as DNA, the CDR3 is TGTGCCAGCAGTGACCGGGACAGGGGCTACACCTTC. Its translation is CASSDRDRGYTF.

DNA for the CDR3: TGTGCCAAAAAAAGGACAGGGGCCCCCTACGAGCAGTACTTC. Its protein is CAKKRTGAPYEQYF. V is TRBV5-3 and J is TRBJ2-7; 9 bases match TRBD1. TRBV5-3 is identified as an open reading frame with a role that is uncertain. Unmatched junction bases numbered 9, after V lost 9 bases and J lost 2 bases. This CDR3 spans 14 amino acids.

A single count supports this clone. The rearrangement joins TRBV3-1 (or the pseudogene TRBV3-2) to TRBJ1-6; 7 bases align to TRBD1. Per germline, CDR1 LGHDT and CDR2 YNNKEL (reference sequence). V gave up 2 bases and J gave up 7 bases; unmatched junction bases: 5. This CDR3 spans 15 amino acids. The CDR3 DNA sequence: TGTGCCAGCAGCCAATCGACAGGGCAAAATTCACCCCTCCACTTT. Its protein is CASSQSTGQNSPLHF.

This rearrangement joins TRBV4-1 to TRBJ2-3; D perhaps matches TRBD2 (5 bases). Germline V gene lookup returns CDR1 MGHRA and CDR2 YSYEKL. Deletions cut 5 bases from V and 1 base from J, with 28 bases between. The CDR3 is 20 amino acids. CDR3 nucleotides: TGCGCCAGCAGCTTAACGCCCGTGGACCATCCTTCGAGGGGCACAGATACGCAGTATTTT. Translating it yields CASSLTPVDHPSRGTDTQYF.

The rearrangement links TRBV5-1 to TRBJ1-2; 7 bases line up with TRBD1. J gave up 7 bases and V 4 bases, and 7 bases lay outside the gene matches. The germline V gene encodes CDR1 SGHRS and CDR2 YFSETQ. This CDR3 has 13 residues. The CDR3 sequence: CASSPGQLVGYTF. In DNA, the CDR3 is TGCGCCAGCAGCCCGGGACAGCTCGTTGGCTACACCTTC.

This CDR3 is CASSLVTGLATDTQYF. In DNA form, the CDR3 reads TGCGCCAGCAGCTTGGTCACGGGACTAGCTACAGATACGCAGTATTTT. The chain couples TRBV5-1 to TRBJ2-3; TRBD2 aligns across 9 bases. The CDR3 extends over 16 amino acids. V gave up 0 bases and J gave up 3 bases; unmatched junction bases: 5. Germline CDR1 is SGHRS and CDR2 is YFSETQ.

The rearrangement uses TRBV5-1 and TRBJ1-2, with D maybe TRBD1 (6 bases). The V and J ends lost 6 bases and 7 bases respectively, with 16 bases between them. This CDR3 has 13 amino acids. CDR1 is SGHRS and CDR2 is YFSETQ in the germline V gene. CDR3 DNA: TGCGCCAGCACACTAGGGGGAAATAGTGGCTACACCTTC. Its translation is CASTLGGNSGYTF.

The chain joins TRBV5-1 to TRBJ1-1; 8 bases align to TRBD1. The CDR3 covers 13 residues. The germline V gene has CDR1 SGHRS and CDR2 YFSETQ. J gave up 5 bases and V 6 bases, and 6 bases lay outside the gene matches. The CDR3 DNA follows: TGCGCCAGCACAGGGGGCGAGAGTACTGAAGCTTTCTTT. Protein sequence: CASTGGESTEAFF.

This CDR3 reads CASSQDDRDFQYF. The CDR3 DNA reads as TGTGCCAGCAGCCAAGATGACAGGGACTTTCAGTACTTC. The chain is built from TRBV3-1 (or the pseudogene TRBV3-2) and TRBJ2-4; D perhaps matches TRBD1 (7 bases). V was shortened by 0 bases and J by 11 bases, with 11 bases between the two germline ends. CDR1 and CDR2 (germline): LGHDT, YNNKEL (reference sequence). The CDR3 totals 13 residues.

The chain couples TRBV2 to TRBJ2-1; D perhaps matches TRBD1 (6 bases). Deletions cut 8 bases from V and 0 bases from J, with 14 bases between. Germline V CDR1 and CDR2: SNHLY, FYNNEI. The CDR3 is 15 amino acids. The CDR3 region is CASATGLSSYNEQFF. The CDR3 bases are TGTGCCAGCGCGACAGGTCTCAGCTCCTACAATGAGCAGTTCTTC.

The chain employs TRBV5-5 and TRBJ2-7, with 7 bases lining up with TRBD2. The CDR3 runs to 17 residues. J gave up 1 base and V 4 bases, and 14 bases lay outside the gene matches. Germline V gene sequence: CDR1 SGHKS, CDR2 YYEKEE (reference sequence). The CDR3 sequence: CASSIVREGKVSYEQYF. CDR3 bases: TGTGCCAGCAGCATCGTTAGGGAGGGTAAAGTTTCCTACGAGCAGTACTTC.

The chain combines TRBV2 with TRBJ2-1, with 7 bases lining up with TRBD2. V lost 6 bases to trimming and J lost 15 bases; unmatched junction nucleotides: 17. This CDR3 contains 14 residues. Per the germline V gene, CDR1 is SNHLY and CDR2 is FYNNEI. The CDR3 DNA sequence: TGTGCCAGCAGCGGCCCCAGCAGTAGGACTAGTCCGTTCTTC. Translated, it gives CASSGPSSRTSPFF.

The chain is built from TRBV13 and TRBJ1-1; TRBD1 aligns across 10 bases. V lost 5 bases and J lost 1; bases outside the gene matches: 10. The length of the CDR3 is 17 residues. Germline V gene lookup returns CDR1 PRHDT and CDR2 FYEKMQ (reference sequence). DNA of the CDR3: TGTGCCAGCAGCACTCAGGGACAGGGGTGGGGGAACACTGAAGCTTTCTTT. Its translation is CASSTQGQGWGNTEAFF.